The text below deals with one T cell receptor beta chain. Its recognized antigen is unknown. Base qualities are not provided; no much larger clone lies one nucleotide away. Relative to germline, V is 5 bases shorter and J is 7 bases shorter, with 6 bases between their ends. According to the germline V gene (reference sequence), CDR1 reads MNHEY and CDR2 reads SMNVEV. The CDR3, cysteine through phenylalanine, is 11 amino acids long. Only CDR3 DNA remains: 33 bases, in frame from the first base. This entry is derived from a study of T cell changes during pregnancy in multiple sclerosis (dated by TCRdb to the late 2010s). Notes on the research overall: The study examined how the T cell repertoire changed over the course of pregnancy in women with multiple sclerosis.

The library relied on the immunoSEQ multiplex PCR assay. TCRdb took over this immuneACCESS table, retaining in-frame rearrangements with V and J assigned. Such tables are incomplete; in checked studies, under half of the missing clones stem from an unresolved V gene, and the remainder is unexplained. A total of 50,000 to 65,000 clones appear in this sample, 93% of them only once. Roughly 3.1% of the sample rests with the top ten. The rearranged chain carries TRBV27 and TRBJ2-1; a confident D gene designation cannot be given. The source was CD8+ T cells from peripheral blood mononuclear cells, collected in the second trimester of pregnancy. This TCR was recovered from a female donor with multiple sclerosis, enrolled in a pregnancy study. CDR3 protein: CASSTNNEQFF. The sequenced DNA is TGTGCCAGCAGTACTAATAATGAGCAGTTCTTC.